This TCR beta chain was documented in a study of regulatory T cells in long-lasting Graves disease. Overall study context: Persistent cases were those of Graves' disease that involved over 5 years of antithyroid drugs with positive TSH receptor antibodies. Overall study findings and caveats: Persistent cases favored TRBV28, TRBJ1-2 and TRBJ2-5.

Combining iRepertoire HTBI primers with Arm-PCR of CDR3 regions, the authors built TCR beta libraries. Authors' data handling: Looking across samples, the authors found under 70 TRBV and some 13 TRBJ segments. TCRdb reprocessed the multiplex PCR reads with MiXCR, giving one entry per CDR3 protein. TCRdb, rather than the study authors, made the V and J calls. The sample contains a few hundred thousand distinct CDR3 sequences, approximately 22% of which appear only once. The time point: persistent/refractory GD, antithyroid drugs over 5 years with positive TRAb. Preparation of the TCR library used RNA extracted from PBMCs. V was pared by 7 bases and J by 5 bases, with 15 bases between. CDR1 WSHSY and CDR2 SAAADI come from the germline V gene. The CDR3 totals 13 residues. A word on this clonotype: Its antigen is still unknown.

Here the sequenced sample was peripheral blood mononuclear cells (PBMCs), taken when the disease was refractory, from a patient treated with antithyroid drugs. This chain uses TRBV10-2 with TRBJ2-7, with D possibly matching TRBD1 (5 bases). The clonotype originates from a female donor with Graves disease. This CDR3 is CASITDKDNEQYF. In DNA form, the CDR3 reads TGCGCCAGCATCACGGACAAGGACAACGAGCAGTACTTC.